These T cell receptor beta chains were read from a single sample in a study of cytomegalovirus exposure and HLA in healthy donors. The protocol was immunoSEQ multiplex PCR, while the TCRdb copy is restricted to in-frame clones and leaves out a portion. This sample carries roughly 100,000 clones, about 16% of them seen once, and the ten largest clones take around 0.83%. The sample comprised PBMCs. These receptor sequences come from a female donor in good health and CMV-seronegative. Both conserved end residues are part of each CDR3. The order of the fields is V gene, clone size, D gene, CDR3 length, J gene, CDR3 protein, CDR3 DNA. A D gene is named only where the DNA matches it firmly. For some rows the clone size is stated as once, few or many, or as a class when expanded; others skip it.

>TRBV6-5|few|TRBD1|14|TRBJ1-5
CANSRQGAHQPQHF
TGTGCCAACTCTAGACAGGGGGCGCATCAGCCCCAGCATTTT
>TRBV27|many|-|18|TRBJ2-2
CASSPDRPVAPNTGELFF
TGTGCCAGCAGTCCTGACAGGCCTGTTGCTCCGAACACCGGGGAGCTGTTTTTT
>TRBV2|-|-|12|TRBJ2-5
CASSALQETQYF
TGTGCCAGCAGTGCCTTGCAAGAGACCCAGTACTTC
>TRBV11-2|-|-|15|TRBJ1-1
CASSLRRVKGTEAFF
TGTGCCAGCAGCTTACGCCGGGTCAAAGGCACTGAAGCTTTCTTT
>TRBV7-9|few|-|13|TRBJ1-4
CASSLVTREKLFF
TGTGCCAGCAGCTTAGTTACCAGGGAAAAACTGTTTTTT
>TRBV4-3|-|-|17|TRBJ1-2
CASSQGPHGPSGYGYTF
TGCGCCAGCAGCCAGGGTCCTCACGGGCCCAGCGGCTATGGCTACACCTTC
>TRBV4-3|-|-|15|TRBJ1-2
CASSQGTRGADGYTF
TGCGCCAGCAGCCAAGGCACCCGGGGGGCGGATGGCTACACCTTC
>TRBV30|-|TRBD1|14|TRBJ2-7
CAWSVGQGLGEQYF
TGTGCCTGGAGTGTGGGACAGGGGTTAGGGGAGCAGTACTTC
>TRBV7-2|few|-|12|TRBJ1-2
CATSQGRAFYTF
TGTGCCACAAGTCAGGGAAGGGCCTTCTACACCTTC
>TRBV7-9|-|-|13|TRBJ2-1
CASSLTLYNEQFF
TGTGCCAGCAGTCTAACTCTCTACAATGAGCAGTTCTTC
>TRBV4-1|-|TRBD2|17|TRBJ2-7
CASSQDLERGGTYEQYF
TGCGCCAGCAGCCAAGATCTCGAGCGGGGGGGAACCTACGAGCAGTACTTC
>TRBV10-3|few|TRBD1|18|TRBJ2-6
CAISDPGQGLRGANVLTF
TGTGCCATCAGTGACCCGGGACAGGGGTTAAGGGGGGCCAACGTCCTGACTTTC
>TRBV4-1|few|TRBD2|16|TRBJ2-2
CASSQEGGPRTGELFF
TGCGCCAGCAGCCAAGAGGGAGGGCCGAGGACCGGGGAGCTGTTTTTT
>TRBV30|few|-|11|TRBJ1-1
CAWRHRSEAFF
TGTGCCTGGAGGCACAGATCTGAAGCTTTCTTT
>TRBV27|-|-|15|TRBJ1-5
CASSLGQYSNQPQHF
TGTGCCAGCAGTTTAGGACAGTATAGCAATCAGCCCCAGCATTTT
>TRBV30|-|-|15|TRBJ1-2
CAWHILRGVPYGYTF
TGTGCCTGGCATATCCTCAGGGGTGTCCCTTATGGCTACACCTTC
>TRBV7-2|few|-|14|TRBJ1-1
CASSLNSKNTEAFF
TGTGCCAGCAGCTTAAACAGTAAGAACACTGAAGCTTTCTTT
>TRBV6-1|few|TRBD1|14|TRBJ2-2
CASSRQGDTGELFF
TGTGCCAGCAGTCGACAGGGGGACACCGGGGAGCTGTTTTTT
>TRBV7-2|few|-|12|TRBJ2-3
CASRRDTDTQYF
TGTGCCAGCAGACGGGATACAGATACGCAGTATTTT
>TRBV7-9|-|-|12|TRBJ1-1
CASSLGQIEAFF
TGTGCCAGCAGCTTAGGGCAGATTGAAGCTTTCTTT
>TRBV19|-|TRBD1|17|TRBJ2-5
CASSWGTGRGTPETQYF
TGTGCCAGTAGTTGGGGAACGGGCAGGGGGACCCCAGAGACCCAGTACTTC
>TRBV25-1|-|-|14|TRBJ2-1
CASSAGQPWNEQFF
TGTGCCAGCAGTGCTGGACAACCCTGGAATGAGCAGTTCTTC
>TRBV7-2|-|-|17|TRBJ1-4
CASSLDPAAGADEKLFF
TGTGCCAGCAGCTTAGATCCGGCGGCAGGGGCGGATGAAAAACTGTTTTTT
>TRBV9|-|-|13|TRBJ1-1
CASSVEYYTEAFF
TGTGCCAGCAGCGTAGAGTACTACACTGAAGCTTTCTTT
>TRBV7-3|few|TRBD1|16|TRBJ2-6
CASSRTGLSGANVLTF
TGTGCCAGCAGCAGGACAGGGCTCTCTGGGGCCAACGTCCTGACTTTC
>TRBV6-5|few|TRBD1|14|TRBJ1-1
CASSRQGRNTEAFF
TGTGCCAGCAGCCGACAGGGACGGAACACTGAAGCTTTCTTT
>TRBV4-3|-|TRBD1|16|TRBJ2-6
CASSAPGGAGANVLTF
TGCGCCAGCAGCGCCCCAGGGGGCGCTGGGGCCAACGTCCTGACTTTC